This T cell receptor (beta chain) stems from a study of blood T cells in healthy people across ages. Remarks on this clonotype: Its antigen is not known.

Study-level findings and limits: The long-lived group displayed more naive CD4+ cells, plus higher diversity, than the aged donors did.

A second PCR of about 7 to 12 cycles used a sample-barcoded 5' primer and a J-beta primer mix. TCRdb re-derived calls from the 5' RACE reads in MiXCR, one entry per CDR3 protein. The sample holds over a million distinct CDR3 sequences, 55% to 75% seen once. The material sequenced was blood. This TCR was sampled from a man between 18 and 35 years old in good health.

The CDR3 sequence: CASRRLRPPEAFF. CDR3 DNA sequence: TGTGCCAGCAGGAGGCTCCGGCCACCTGAAGCTTTCTTT. The V gene is TRBV27, the J gene TRBJ1-1; D remains unclear. Germline V CDR1 and CDR2: MNHEY, SMNVEV (reference sequence). V was cut by 6 bases and J by 6 bases, with 14 bases left in between. The CDR3 covers 13 residues.